A selection of T cell receptor beta chains follows, all from one sample in a study of blood T cell repertoires in COVID-19. Sequencing used immunoSEQ multiplex PCR; TCRdb keeps in-frame clones, though not all of them. Of roughly 42,000 clones in the sample, more than 75% are singletons; the top ten hold over 10%. Sequencing was done on a sample of peripheral blood. Receptors were obtained from a woman aged 70-85 years in a cohort sampled during active COVID-19. Each CDR3 is given with its conserved first and last residue. A D gene is named only where the DNA matches it firmly. Clone size, where shown, is once, few, many, or a class for clones that have expanded.

j_call,clone_size,v_call,d_call,cdr3_nt,cdr3_aa
TRBJ1-6,few,TRBV6-2/TRBV6-3,NA,TGTGCCAGCAGTTACTCGGCTTCACCCCTCCACTTT,CASSYSASPLHF
TRBJ2-5,NA,TRBV7-9,TRBD1,TGTGCCAGCAGCCCCGGGGACAGGGCAAGAGAGACCCAGTACTTC,CASSPGDRARETQYF
TRBJ2-1,few,TRBV29-1,TRBD2,TGCAGCGTTGGACCGGCGACTAGCGGGAGAAGAGTGGGCAATGAGCAGTTCTTC,CSVGPATSGRRVGNEQFF
TRBJ1-2,NA,TRBV19,NA,TGTGCCAGTAGTGAGACAGTAAACTATGGCTACACCTTC,CASSETVNYGYTF
TRBJ1-4,NA,TRBV7-9,NA,TGTGCCAGCAGCTCGTTGTCGGGGGGCTACGAAAAACTGTTTTTT,CASSSLSGGYEKLFF
TRBJ1-1,many,TRBV19,TRBD1,TGTGCCAGTAGCCAAGGGACAGGCTTAAGAGCTTTCTTT,CASSQGTGLRAFF
TRBJ2-2,NA,TRBV10-3,TRBD1,TGTGCCATCAATAGGGGACAGGGAGACACCGGGGAGCTGTTTTTT,CAINRGQGDTGELFF
TRBJ2-1,NA,TRBV25-1,TRBD2,TGTGCCAGCACCGGGGGGATCTCCTACAATGAGCAGTTCTTC,CASTGGISYNEQFF
TRBJ1-4,NA,TRBV6-5,NA,TGTGCCAGCAGCGGCTCTAGAAATGAAAAACTGTTTTTT,CASSGSRNEKLFF
TRBJ2-7,NA,TRBV5-5,NA,TGTGCCAGCAGCTTGGTGCAGGGTGGCCTACGAGAGCAGTACTTC,CASSLVQGGLREQYF
TRBJ2-2,NA,TRBV7-9,TRBD2,TGTGCCAGCAGCCAACTTCCGGGAGGGGCGGCGAACACCGGGGAGCTGTTTTTT,CASSQLPGGAANTGELFF
TRBJ2-1,NA,TRBV30,NA,TGTGCCTGGAGTAGGGGACAATACAATGAGCAGTTCTTC,CAWSRGQYNEQFF
TRBJ2-5,NA,TRBV19,TRBD2,TGTGCCAGTAGTTTCCTAGCGGGAGCCTTCCAAGAGACCCAGTACTTC,CASSFLAGAFQETQYF
TRBJ1-5,NA,TRBV18,NA,TGTGCCAGCTCAGAGAGACAGGTTTGGAGCAATCAGCCCCAGCATTTT,CASSERQVWSNQPQHF
TRBJ2-1,NA,TRBV20-1,NA,TGCAGTGCTAGAGATACTCCTGAGCAGTTCTTC,CSARDTPEQFF
TRBJ2-5,NA,TRBV10-3,NA,TGTGCCATCAGTGGTGGCCGGAGGATGGGGGAGACCCAGTACTTC,CAISGGRRMGETQYF
TRBJ2-1,NA,TRBV7-8,TRBD2,TGTGCCAGCAGCTTAGCAGCGGGAGGGAAAAGTGAGCAGTTCTTC,CASSLAAGGKSEQFF